This T cell receptor beta chain stems from a study of blood T cell repertoires in COVID-19. About the research overall: Acute and convalescent COVID-19 specimens originated in the United States, Italy and Spain. The analysed material was cDNA or gDNA that came from T cells, B-cell-depleted T cells, or PBMCs.

Clones were sequenced by immunoSEQ multiplex PCR, and TCRdb holds only the in-frame ones, with some missing. The table includes 210,000 or so clones, less than 90% detected once. The CDR3 contains 14 residues. CDR1 SGHTA and CDR2 FQGNSA come from the germline V gene. Deletions cut 5 bases from V and 1 base from J, with 11 bases between. The receptor was isolated from a human donor in a cohort sampled during active COVID-19. J is TRBJ1-1 and V is TRBV7-2, with a tentative D call TRBD1 (6 bases). The sequencing input was peripheral blood. This CDR3 is CASSPDRQNTEAFF. In nucleotides, the CDR3 is TGTGCCAGCAGCCCGGACAGACAGAACACTGAAGCTTTCTTT.